The 2 T cell receptor beta chains listed next were all sequenced from one sample in a study of blood T cell repertoires in COVID-19. Only in-frame clones appear in the TCRdb table, and some are missing; sequencing was by immunoSEQ multiplex PCR. The data hold under 200,000 clones, with approximately 87% observed a single time. Material: peripheral blood. These receptors were collected from a woman aged 55-70 years with COVID-19, enrolled during active disease.

This sequence joins TRBV9 and TRBJ1-2; D is uncertain. The CDR3 sequence is 13 residues long. V lost 2 bases to trimming and J lost 0 bases, with 5 bases between them. Germline CDR1 and CDR2: SGDLS and YYNGEE. CDR3 residues: CASSVSANYGYTF. CDR3 bases: TGTGCCAGCAGCGTTTCCGCTAACTATGGCTACACCTTC.

V is TRBV19 and J is TRBJ1-5; maybe TRBD1 (5 bases). This CDR3 spans 15 amino acids. CDR1 and CDR2 (germline): LNHDA, SQIVND (reference sequence). V was clipped by 7 bases and J by 2 bases, with 15 bases between them. Written as DNA, the CDR3 is TGTGCCAGTATAGGGGTCGGCGGTGGCAATCAGCCCCAGCATTTT. This translates into CASIGVGGGNQPQHF.